This entry describes one T cell receptor beta chain. This CDR3 comprises 16 residues. Germline V CDR1 and CDR2: LGHNA, YSLEER. V gave up 3 bases and J gave up 2 bases; unmatched junction bases: 4. This entry belongs to a study of blood T cell repertoires in COVID-19. Sequencing was performed with immunoSEQ multiplex PCR; in TCRdb, only in-frame clones are kept and a portion is missing. Of about 60,000 clones listed, over 80% are singletons. The sequenced sample was peripheral blood. The rearrangement joins TRBV4-3 to TRBJ2-1, with 10 bases identical to TRBD2. This TCR was recovered from a man between 60 and 75 years old with acute or convalescent COVID-19. In DNA form, the CDR3 reads TGCGCCAGCAGCCACCAGCTAGCGGGGGCCTACAATGAGCAGTTCTTC. Protein product: CASSHQLAGAYNEQFF.